The entry that follows covers one TCR beta chain sequence. Its antigen is as yet unknown. The data were taken from a study of T cell responses to AZD1222 COVID-19 vaccine. Study-level background: Whether given at about 4 or about 12 weeks, second doses were pooled.

Study-wide results and caveats: Donors were chiefly white British, with a greater number of females, and clonal diversity was perhaps underestimated.

This table comes from immunoSEQ multiplex PCR, and its TCRdb copy is limited to in-frame clones, with some not included. This sample has some 110,000 clones, with roughly 80% found just once. Losses at the gene ends were 2 bases for V and 3 bases for J; bases not matched to a gene: 3. CDR3 length equals 14 residues. Germline V gene lookup returns CDR1 MDHEN and CDR2 SYDVKM. Sequencing was performed on peripheral blood, taken on day 0 of AZD1222 vaccination. The V and J genes are TRBV28 and TRBJ1-1, with 7 bases lining up with TRBD1. This receptor was obtained from an adult in good health. CDR3 nucleotide sequence: TGTGCCAGCAGTTTAAAGACAGGGTACACTGAAGCTTTCTTT. This codes for CASSLKTGYTEAFF.